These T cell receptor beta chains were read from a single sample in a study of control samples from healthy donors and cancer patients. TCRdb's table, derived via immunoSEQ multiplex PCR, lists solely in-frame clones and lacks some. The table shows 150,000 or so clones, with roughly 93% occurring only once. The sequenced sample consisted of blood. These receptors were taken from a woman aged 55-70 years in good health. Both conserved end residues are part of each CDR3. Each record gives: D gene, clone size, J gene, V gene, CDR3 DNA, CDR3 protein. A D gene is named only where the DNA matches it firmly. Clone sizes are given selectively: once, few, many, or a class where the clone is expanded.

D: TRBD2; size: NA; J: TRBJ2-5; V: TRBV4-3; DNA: TGCGCCAGCAGCCAAGATAGGGTAGCGGCGGGGGGGCCTATAGAGACCCAGTACTTC; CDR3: CASSQDRVAAGGPIETQYF
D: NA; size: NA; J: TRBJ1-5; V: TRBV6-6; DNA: TGTGCCAGCAGTCCCCGAGGCGGGGGGACTATCAATCAGCCCCAGCATTTT; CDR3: CASSPRGGGTINQPQHF
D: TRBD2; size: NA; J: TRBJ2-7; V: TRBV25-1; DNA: TGTGCCAGCAGTGAGGCGGGGGAAATATACGAGCAGTACTTC; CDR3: CASSEAGEIYEQYF
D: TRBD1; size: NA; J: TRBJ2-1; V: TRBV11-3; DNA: TGTGCCAGCAGCCGCGGGACAGGGGCCTACAATGAGCAGTTCTTC; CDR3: CASSRGTGAYNEQFF
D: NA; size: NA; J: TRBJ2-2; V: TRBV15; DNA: TGTGCCACCAGCAGAGATCTTAAGTCCGCGGGCGGGGAGCTGTTTTTT; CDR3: CATSRDLKSAGGELFF
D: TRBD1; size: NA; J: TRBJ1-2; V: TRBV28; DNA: TGTGCCAGCACTGACAGGGGGATTTTGAACTATGGCTACACCTTC; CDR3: CASTDRGILNYGYTF
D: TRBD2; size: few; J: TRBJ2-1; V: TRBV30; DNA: TGTGCCTGGAGTGGGAAGGGACTAGCGGGGTATGAGCAGTTCTTC; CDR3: CAWSGKGLAGYEQFF
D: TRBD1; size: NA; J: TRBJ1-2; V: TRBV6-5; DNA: TGTGCCAGCTGGGAGACAGGGCCGGACTATGGCTACACCTTC; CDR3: CASWETGPDYGYTF
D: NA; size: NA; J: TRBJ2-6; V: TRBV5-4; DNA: TGTGCCAGCAGCTTGGTCGGATCTGGGGCCAACGTCCTGACTTTC; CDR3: CASSLVGSGANVLTF
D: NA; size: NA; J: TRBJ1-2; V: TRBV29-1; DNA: TGCAGCGTTTCAAGGGGTGCTGATGGCTACACCTTC; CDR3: CSVSRGADGYTF
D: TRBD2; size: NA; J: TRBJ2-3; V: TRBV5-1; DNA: TGCGCCAGCAGCTTGGCCACGGCTAGCGGGGGGAAGAGCACAGATACGCAGTATTTT; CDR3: CASSLATASGGKSTDTQYF
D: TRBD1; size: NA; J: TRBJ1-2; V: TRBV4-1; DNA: TGCGCCAGCAGCCAAGAAGGTCCCGAGTTGAAGGGGGCATACTATGGCTACACCTTC; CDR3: CASSQEGPELKGAYYGYTF
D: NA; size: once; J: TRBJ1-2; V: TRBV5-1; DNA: TGCGCCAGCAGCTTGGTGGCCGAAAACTATGGCTACACCTTC; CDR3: CASSLVAENYGYTF
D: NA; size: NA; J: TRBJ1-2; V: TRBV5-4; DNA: TGTGCCAGCAGCTTGGCCACAGGACCGAACCTAATTAACTATGGCTACACCTTC; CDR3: CASSLATGPNLINYGYTF
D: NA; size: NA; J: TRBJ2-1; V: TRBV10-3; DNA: TGTGCCATCAGTGGAACAGGGCAGCAGTTCTTC; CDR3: CAISGTGQQFF
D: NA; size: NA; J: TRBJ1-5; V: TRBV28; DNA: TGTGCCAGCACCTCGGGGGGGGCAGGTCAGCCCCAGCATTTT; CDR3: CASTSGGAGQPQHF
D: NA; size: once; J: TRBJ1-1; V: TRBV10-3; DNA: TGTGCCATTAGACAGGCAACTTTGAACACTGAAGCTTTCTTT; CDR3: CAIRQATLNTEAFF
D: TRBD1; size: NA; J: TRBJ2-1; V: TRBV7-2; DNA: TGTGCCAGCAGCTTAGAAGGGAGACAGGGGGTGGATGAGCAGTTCTTC; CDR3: CASSLEGRQGVDEQFF
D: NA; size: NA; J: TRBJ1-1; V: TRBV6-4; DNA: TGTGCCAGCAGTAGAGTGTTGGGCACTGAAGCTTTCTTT; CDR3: CASSRVLGTEAFF
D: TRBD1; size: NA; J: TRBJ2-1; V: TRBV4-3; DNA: TGCGCCAGCAGCCCGAATGGACCGGGACAGGCGTACAATGAGCAGTTCTTC; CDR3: CASSPNGPGQAYNEQFF
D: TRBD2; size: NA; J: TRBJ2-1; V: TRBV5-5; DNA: TGTGCCAGCAGAAAGAGCGGGGTTGAGTCCTACAATGAGCAGTTCTTC; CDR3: CASRKSGVESYNEQFF
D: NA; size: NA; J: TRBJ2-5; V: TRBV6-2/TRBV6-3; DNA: TGTGCCAGCAGCGCCGGACGGAAGACCCAGTACTTC; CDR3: CASSAGRKTQYF
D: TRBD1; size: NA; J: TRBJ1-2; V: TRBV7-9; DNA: TGTGCCAGCAGCGTCCCGGGACAGGGGGGGAATGGCTACACCTTC; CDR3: CASSVPGQGGNGYTF
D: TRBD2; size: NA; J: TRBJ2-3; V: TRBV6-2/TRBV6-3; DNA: TGTGCCAGCAGTTACGGACTAGCGGGGTCGGATACGCAGTATTTT; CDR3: CASSYGLAGSDTQYF
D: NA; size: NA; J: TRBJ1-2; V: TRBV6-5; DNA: TGTGCCAGCAGTTTCAACGTTATTAAGGGGGGCTACACCTTC; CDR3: CASSFNVIKGGYTF
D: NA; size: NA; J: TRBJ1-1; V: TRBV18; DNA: TGTGCCAGCTCACCCATCGGGCCCTCAGGCGCTGAAGCTTTCTTT; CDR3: CASSPIGPSGAEAFF